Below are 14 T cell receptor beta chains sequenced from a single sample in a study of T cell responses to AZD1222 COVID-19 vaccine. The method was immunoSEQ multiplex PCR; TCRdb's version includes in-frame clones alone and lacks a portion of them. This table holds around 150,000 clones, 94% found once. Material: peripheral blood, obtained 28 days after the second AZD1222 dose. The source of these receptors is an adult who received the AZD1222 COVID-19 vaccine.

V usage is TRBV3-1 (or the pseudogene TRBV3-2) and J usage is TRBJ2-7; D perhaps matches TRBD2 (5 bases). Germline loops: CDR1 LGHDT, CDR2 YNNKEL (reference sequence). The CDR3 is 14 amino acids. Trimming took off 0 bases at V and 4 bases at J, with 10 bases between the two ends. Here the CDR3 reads CASSQEGPGYEQYF. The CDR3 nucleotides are TGTGCCAGCAGCCAAGAGGGCCCGGGATACGAGCAGTACTTC.

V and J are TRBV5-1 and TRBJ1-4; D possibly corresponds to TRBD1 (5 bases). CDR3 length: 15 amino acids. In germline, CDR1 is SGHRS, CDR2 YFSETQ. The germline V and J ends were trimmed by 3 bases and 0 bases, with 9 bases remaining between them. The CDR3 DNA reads TGCGCCAGCAGCTACGACAGCTCAACTAATGAAAAACTGTTTTTT. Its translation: CASSYDSSTNEKLFF.

CDR3 region: CASSQGGFYNEQFF. As DNA, the CDR3 is TGTGCCAGCAGCCAAGGGGGATTTTACAATGAGCAGTTCTTC. The chain joins TRBV7-9 to TRBJ2-1; the D gene is possibly TRBD1 (6 bases). CDR3 size: 14 residues. Trimming left V 5 bases short and J 4 bases short, with 12 bases between. The germline gives CDR1 SEHNR, CDR2 FQNEAQ (reference sequence).

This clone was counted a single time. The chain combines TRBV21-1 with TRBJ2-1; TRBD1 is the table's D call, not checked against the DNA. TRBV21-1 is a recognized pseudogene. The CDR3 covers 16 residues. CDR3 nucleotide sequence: TGTGCCAGCAGCAAAGCACCCCAGGGGGCGCGCAATGAGCAGTTCTTC. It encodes CASSKAPQGARNEQFF.

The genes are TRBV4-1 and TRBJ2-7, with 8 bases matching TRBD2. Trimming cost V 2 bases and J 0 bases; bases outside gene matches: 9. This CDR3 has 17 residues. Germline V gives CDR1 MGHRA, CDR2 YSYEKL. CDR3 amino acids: CASSQNSRGRYSYEQYF. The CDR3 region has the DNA TGCGCCAGCAGCCAAAATTCTCGCGGGAGGTACTCCTACGAGCAGTACTTC.

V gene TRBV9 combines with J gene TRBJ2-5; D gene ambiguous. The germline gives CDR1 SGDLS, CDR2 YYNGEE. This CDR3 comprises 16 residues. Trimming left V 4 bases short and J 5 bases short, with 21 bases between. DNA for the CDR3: TGTGCCAGCAGCCTTAAGCCCGACCGGGTTGGGGAGACCCAGTACTTC. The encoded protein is CASSLKPDRVGETQYF.

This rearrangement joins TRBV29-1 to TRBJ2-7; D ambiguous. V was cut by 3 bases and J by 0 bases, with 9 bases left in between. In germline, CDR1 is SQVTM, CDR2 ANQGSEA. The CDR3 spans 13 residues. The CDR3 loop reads CSVEDGSSYEQYF. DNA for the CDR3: TGCAGCGTTGAGGACGGTAGCTCCTACGAGCAGTACTTC.

The CDR3 protein is CASSSPGLAGVYEQFF. CDR3 DNA sequence: TGTGCCAGCAGCTCCCCAGGACTAGCGGGGGTCTATGAGCAGTTCTTC. This chain links TRBV11-2 with TRBJ2-1, with 13 bases aligning to TRBD2. Germline V CDR1 and CDR2: SGHAT, FQNNGV. This CDR3 has 16 amino acids. With 4 bases clipped from V and 8 bases from J, the junction kept 8 bases outside the gene matches.

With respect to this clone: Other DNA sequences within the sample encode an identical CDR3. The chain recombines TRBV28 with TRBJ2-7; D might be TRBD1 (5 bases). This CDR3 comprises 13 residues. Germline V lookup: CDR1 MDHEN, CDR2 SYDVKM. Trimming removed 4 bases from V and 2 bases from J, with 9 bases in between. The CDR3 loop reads CASSSGQTYEQYF. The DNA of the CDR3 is TGTGCCAGCAGTTCCGGACAAACCTACGAGCAGTACTTC.

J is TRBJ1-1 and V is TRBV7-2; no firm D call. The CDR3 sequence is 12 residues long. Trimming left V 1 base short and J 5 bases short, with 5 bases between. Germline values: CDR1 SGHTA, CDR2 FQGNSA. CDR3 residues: CASSLEWTEAFF. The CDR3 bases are TGTGCCAGCAGCTTAGAATGGACTGAAGCTTTCTTT. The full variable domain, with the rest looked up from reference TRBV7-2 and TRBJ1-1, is GAGVSQSPSNKVTEKGKDVELRCDPISGHTALYWYRQSLGQGLEFLIYFQGNSAPDKSGLPSDRFSAERTGGSVSTLTIQRTQQEDSAVYLCASSLEWTEAFFGQGTRLTVV.

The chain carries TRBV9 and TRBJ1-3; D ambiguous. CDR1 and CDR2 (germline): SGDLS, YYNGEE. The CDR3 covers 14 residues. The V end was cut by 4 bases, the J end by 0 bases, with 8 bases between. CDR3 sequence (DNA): TGTGCCAGCAGCCCCCAAGTCTCTGGAAACACCATATATTTT. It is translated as CASSPQVSGNTIYF.

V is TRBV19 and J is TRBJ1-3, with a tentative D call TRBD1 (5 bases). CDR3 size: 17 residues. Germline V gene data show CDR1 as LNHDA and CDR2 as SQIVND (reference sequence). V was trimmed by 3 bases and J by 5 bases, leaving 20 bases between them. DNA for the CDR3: TGTGCCAGTAGTATTTATTCGGGCGGAGGGGCGAGAAACACCATATATTTT. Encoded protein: CASSIYSGGGARNTIYF.

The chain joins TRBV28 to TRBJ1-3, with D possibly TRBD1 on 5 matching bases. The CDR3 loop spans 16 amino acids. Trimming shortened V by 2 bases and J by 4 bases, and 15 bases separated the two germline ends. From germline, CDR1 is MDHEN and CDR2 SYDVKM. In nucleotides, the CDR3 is TGTGCCAGCAGTTTACCTAGAGCGACAGACGGAAACACCATATATTTT. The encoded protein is CASSLPRATDGNTIYF.

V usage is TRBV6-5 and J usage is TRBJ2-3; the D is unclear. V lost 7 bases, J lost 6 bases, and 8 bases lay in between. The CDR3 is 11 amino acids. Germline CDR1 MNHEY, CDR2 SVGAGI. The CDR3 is CASNERDTQYF. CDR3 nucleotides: TGTGCCAGCAACGAACGCGATACGCAGTATTTT.